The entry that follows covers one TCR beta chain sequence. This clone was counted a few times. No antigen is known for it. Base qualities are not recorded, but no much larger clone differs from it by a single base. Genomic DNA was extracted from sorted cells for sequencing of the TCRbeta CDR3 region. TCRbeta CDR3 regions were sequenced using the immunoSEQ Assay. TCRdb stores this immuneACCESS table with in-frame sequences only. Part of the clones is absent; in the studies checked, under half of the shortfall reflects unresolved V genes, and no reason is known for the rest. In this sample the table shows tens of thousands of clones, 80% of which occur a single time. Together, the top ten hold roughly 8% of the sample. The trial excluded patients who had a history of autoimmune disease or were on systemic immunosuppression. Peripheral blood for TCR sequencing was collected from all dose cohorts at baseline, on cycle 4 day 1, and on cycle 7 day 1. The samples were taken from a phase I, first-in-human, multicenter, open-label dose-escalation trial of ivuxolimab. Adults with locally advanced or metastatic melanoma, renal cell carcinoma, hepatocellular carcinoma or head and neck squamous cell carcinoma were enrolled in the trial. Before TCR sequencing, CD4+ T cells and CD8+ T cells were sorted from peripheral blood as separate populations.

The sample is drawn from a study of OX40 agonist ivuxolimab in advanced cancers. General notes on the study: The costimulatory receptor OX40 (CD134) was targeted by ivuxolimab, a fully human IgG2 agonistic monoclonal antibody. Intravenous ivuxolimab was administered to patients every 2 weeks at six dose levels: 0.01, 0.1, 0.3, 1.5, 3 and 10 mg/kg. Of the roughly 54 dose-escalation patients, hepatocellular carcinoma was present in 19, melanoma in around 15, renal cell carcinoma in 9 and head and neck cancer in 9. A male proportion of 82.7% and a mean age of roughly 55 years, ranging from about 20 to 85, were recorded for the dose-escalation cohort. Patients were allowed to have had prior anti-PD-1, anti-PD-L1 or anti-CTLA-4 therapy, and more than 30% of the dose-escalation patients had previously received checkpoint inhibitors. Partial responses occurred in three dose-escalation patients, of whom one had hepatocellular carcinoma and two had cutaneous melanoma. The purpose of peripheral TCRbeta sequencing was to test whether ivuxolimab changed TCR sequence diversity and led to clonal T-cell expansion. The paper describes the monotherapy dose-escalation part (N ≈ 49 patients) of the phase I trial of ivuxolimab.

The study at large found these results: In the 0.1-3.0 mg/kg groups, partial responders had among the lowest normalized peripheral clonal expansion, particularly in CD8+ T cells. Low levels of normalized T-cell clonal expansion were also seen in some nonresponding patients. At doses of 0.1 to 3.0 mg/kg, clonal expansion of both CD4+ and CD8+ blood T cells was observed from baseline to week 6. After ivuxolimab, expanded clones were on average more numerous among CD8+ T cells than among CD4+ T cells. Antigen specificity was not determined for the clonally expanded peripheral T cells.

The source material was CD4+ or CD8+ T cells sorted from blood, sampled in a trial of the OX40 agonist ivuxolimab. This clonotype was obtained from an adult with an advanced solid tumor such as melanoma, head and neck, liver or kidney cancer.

The nucleotide sequence reads TGTGCCAGCAGCACGAGAGGGAACACTGAAGCTTTCTTT. Translated, it gives CASSTRGNTEAFF. The rearranged chain carries TRBV5-4 and TRBJ1-1, with no confidently assigned D gene. Counted from cysteine to phenylalanine, this CDR3 has 13 amino acids. The read is trimmed to its CDR3 DNA, 39 bases read in frame from base 1. Trimming at the junction amounts to 4 bases on V and 1 base on J, and the germline ends lie 8 bases apart. The germline V gene (reference sequence) supplies CDR1 SGHNT and CDR2 YYREEE.